This TCR beta chain was sequenced in a study of T-cell reconstitution after alpha-beta-depleted transplantation in children. Unique molecular identifiers were used in preparing the TCRbeta library. TCRdb itself ran the PCR reads through MiXCR, one entry per CDR3 protein. This table has roughly 610,000 distinct CDR3 sequences, approximately 10% appearing once. After removal of 6 bases from V and 7 bases from J, the junction contained 5 bases not matched to a gene. This CDR3 has 14 amino acids. This TCR was sampled from a human donor who donated a stem cell graft to a child with acute myeloid leukemia. V usage is TRBV12-3 or TRBV12-4 and J usage is TRBJ2-1, with 11 positions matching TRBD2. Here the sequenced sample was PBMCs from the stem cell graft donor, taken from the stem cell graft. The CDR3 protein is CASRPLAGGNEQFF. CDR3 DNA sequence: TGTGCCAGCAGGCCTCTAGCGGGAGGTAATGAGCAGTTCTTC.